This T cell receptor (beta chain) was profiled in a study of cytomegalovirus exposure and HLA in healthy donors. The PCR had 60 Vbeta and 13 Jbeta primers. The table came from immunoSEQ multiplex PCR; TCRdb's copy has only in-frame clones and leaves some out. The sample includes about 140,000 clones, approximately 79% of them seen just once. V shed 4 bases and J 9 bases; nucleotides not matched to a gene: 14. The germline V gene encodes CDR1 LNHDA and CDR2 SQIVND (reference sequence). This CDR3 is 17 amino acids long. The chain is built from TRBV19 and TRBJ2-5, with TRBD2 identical over 13 bases. The TCR sequence derives from a woman aged 45 to 65 in good health and CMV-seropositive. Sequences were obtained from PBMCs. The CDR3 protein is CASSTELAGGPQGAQYF. In nucleotides, the CDR3 is TGTGCCAGTAGTACCGAACTAGCGGGGGGGCCCCAAGGAGCCCAGTACTTC.